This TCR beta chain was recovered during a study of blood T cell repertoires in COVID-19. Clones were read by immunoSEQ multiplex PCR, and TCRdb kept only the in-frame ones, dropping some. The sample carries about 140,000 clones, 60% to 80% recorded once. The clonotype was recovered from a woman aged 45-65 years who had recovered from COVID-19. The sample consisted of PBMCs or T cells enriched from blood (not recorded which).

The CDR3 region is CASAMSRVVEAFF. The CDR3 nucleotides are TGTGCCAGTGCAATGTCCAGGGTGGTTGAAGCTTTCTTT. The genes are TRBV12-3 or TRBV12-4 and TRBJ1-1; weak D call: TRBD1 (5 bases). The V gene lost 9 bases and the J gene lost 7 bases, with 18 bases spanning the gap. This CDR3 region has 13 residues.